The source of this T cell receptor (beta chain) is a study of T cells in Graves' hyperthyroidism and ophthalmopathy. Study-wide results and caveats: In the analysis, a 13 V-J model separated ophthalmopathy from stable hyperthyroidism. It was a median about 6.5 months before onset that the model predicted ophthalmopathy. Appearing also in blood were most of the thyroid clonotypes expanded above 0.001.

Amplification of TCR beta CDR3 regions used RNA as the template. Using the HTBI primer set, a first-round RT-PCR was run on the TCR CDR3. Via MiXCR, TCRdb re-called the multiplex PCR reads, giving one row per CDR3 protein. The table shows 500,000 to 700,000 distinct CDR3 sequences, with approximately 15% occurring only once. Trimming removed 5 bases at V and 7 bases at J, with 20 bases between. The length of the CDR3 is 15 residues. Germline values: CDR1 MDHEN, CDR2 SYDVKM. This clonotype was counted a few times. The antigen remains undetermined. The sample consisted of blood. The clonotype was recovered from a woman between 18 and 29 years old with Graves' hyperthyroidism. V gene TRBV28 combines with J gene TRBJ1-2; unclear D gene. CDR3 in amino acids: CASSTHPGTRAGYTF. CDR3 DNA: TGTGCCAGCAGTACTCACCCTGGCACACGAGCTGGCTACACCTTC.